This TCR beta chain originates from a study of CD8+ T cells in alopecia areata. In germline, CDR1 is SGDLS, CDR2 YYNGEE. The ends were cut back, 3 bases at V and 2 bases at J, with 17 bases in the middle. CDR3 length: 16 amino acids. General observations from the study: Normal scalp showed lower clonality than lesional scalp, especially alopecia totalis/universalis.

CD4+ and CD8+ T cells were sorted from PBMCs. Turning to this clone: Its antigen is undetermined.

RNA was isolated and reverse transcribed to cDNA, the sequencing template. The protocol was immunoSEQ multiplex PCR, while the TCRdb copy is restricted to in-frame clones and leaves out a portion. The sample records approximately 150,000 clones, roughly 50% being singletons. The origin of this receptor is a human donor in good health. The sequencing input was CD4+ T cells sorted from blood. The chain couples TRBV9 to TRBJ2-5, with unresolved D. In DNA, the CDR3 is TGTGCCAGCAGCGCTGGGAACGGGCTGGCACAAGAGACCCAGTACTTC. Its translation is CASSAGNGLAQETQYF.